Presented here are 2 T cell receptor beta chains from one specimen sequenced in a study of cytomegalovirus exposure and HLA in healthy donors. PCR was performed using 60 Vbeta and 13 Jbeta primers. This table comes from immunoSEQ multiplex PCR, and its TCRdb copy is limited to in-frame clones, with some not included. This sample has about 120,000 clones; approximately 8% occur once, and the top ten carry about 6.6%. Material for sequencing was PBMCs. Every receptor here comes from a woman aged 40 to 55 in good health and CMV-seropositive.

This clone has just a few counts. The chain recombines TRBV10-1 with TRBJ2-7; D uncertain. This CDR3 region has 12 residues. Germline assignment: CDR1 WNHNN and CDR2 SYGVQD (reference sequence). V gave up 4 bases and J gave up 1 base, with 5 bases separating them. The CDR3 nucleotides read TGCGCCAGCAGTGTCGGGTCCTACGAGCAGTACTTC. Amino acid sequence: CASSVGSYEQYF.

This clone was counted only a few times. This chain links TRBV7-2 with TRBJ2-3; D possibly corresponds to TRBD2 (6 bases). The CDR3 is made up of 14 amino acids. Germline V CDR1 and CDR2: SGHTA, FQGNSA. The V and J ends lost 6 bases and 7 bases respectively, with 17 bases between them. The CDR3 DNA sequence: TGTGCCAGCAGGCCCTTCGCGGGACTTAATACGCAGTATTTT. The encoded protein is CASRPFAGLNTQYF.